The TCR beta chain described here comes from a study of blood T cells in healthy people across ages. Deletions cut 6 bases from V and 3 bases from J, with 17 bases between. CDR1 MNHEY and CDR2 SVGEGT come from the germline V gene. This CDR3 is built from 15 residues. Combining a sample-barcoded 5' primer with a J-beta primer mix, a second PCR ran for about 7 to 12 cycles. A 12-random-nucleotide template-switch adaptor tagged each cDNA molecule. One entry per CDR3 protein results from TCRdb running MiXCR on the 5' RACE reads. The profile shows over 1,500,000 distinct CDR3 sequences, approximately 40% of them singletons.

Material: blood. V is TRBV6-2 or TRBV6-3 and J is TRBJ1-1; D is perhaps TRBD1 (5 bases). This TCR was sampled from a human donor in good health. CDR3 nucleotides: TGTGCCAGCAGCCCCGGCGTGGGAGGGGACACTGAAGCTTTCTTT. Its translation: CASSPGVGGDTEAFF.